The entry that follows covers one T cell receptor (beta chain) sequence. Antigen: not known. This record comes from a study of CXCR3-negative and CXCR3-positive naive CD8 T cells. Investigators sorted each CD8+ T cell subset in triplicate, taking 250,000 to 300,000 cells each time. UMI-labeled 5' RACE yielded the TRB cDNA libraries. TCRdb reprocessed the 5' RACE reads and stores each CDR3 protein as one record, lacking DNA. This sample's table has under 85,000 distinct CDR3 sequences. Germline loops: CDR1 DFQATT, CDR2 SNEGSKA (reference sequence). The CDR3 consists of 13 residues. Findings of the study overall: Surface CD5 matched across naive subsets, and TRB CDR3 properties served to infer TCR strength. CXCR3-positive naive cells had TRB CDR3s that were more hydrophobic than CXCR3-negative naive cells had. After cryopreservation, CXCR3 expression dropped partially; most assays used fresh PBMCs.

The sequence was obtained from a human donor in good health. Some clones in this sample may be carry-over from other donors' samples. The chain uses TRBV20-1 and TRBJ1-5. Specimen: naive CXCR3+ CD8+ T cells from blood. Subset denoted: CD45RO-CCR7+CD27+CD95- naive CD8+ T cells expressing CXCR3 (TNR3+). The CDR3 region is CSARGPYNQPQHF.